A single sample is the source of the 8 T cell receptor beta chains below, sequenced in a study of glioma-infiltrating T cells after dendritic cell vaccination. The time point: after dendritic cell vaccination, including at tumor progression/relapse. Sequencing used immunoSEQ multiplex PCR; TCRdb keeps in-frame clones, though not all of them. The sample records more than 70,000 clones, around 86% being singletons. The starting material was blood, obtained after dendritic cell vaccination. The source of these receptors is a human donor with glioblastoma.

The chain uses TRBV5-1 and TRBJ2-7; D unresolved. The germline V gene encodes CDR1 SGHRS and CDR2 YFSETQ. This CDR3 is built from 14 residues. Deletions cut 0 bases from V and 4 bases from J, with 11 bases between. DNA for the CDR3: TGCGCCAGCAGCTTGGAGACCCCCGGGTACGAGCAGTACTTC. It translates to CASSLETPGYEQYF.

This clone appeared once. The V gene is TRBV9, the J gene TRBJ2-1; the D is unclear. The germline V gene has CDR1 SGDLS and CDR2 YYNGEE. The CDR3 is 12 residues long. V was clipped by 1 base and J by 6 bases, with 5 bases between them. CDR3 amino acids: CASSVRANEQFF. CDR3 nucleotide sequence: TGTGCCAGCAGCGTAAGAGCCAATGAGCAGTTCTTC. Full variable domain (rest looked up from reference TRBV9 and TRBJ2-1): DSGVTQTPKHLITATGQRVTLRCSPRSGDLSVYWYQQSLDQGLQFLIQYYNGEERAKGNILERFSAQQFPDLHSELNLSSLELGDSALYFCASSVRANEQFFGPGTRLTVL.

In DNA form, the CDR3 reads TGCGCCAGCAGCTTGCAGGGGGCAGGCAATCTTGAAAAACTGTTTTTT. Its protein is CASSLQGAGNLEKLFF. The chain has TRBV5-1 and TRBJ1-4; TRBD1 agrees at 8 bases. V trimming: 1 base; J trimming: 7 bases; junction bases outside the gene matches: 9. The CDR3 sequence is 16 residues long. CDR1 is SGHRS and CDR2 is YFSETQ in the germline V gene.

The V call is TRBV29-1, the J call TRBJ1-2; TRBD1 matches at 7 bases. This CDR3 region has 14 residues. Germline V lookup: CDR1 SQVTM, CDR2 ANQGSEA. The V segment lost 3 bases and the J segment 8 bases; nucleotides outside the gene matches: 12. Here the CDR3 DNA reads TGCAGCGTTGACCGACCCGACAGGGCCCGCGGCTACACCTTC. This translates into CSVDRPDRARGYTF.

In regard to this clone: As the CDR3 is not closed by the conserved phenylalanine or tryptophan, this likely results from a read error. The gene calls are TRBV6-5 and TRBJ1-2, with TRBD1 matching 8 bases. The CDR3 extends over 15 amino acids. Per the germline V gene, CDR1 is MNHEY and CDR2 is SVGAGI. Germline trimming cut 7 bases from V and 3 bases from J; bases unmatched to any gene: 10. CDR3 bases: TGTGCCAGCACCCGAGGACAGGGATCGGACTATGGCTACACCCTC. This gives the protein CASTRGQGSDYGYTL.

As DNA, the CDR3 is TGTGCCAGCAGATCTGGGACATCCAAGAGGGGCATTCAGTACTTC. Protein sequence: CASRSGTSKRGIQYF. The V and J genes are TRBV6-1 and TRBJ2-4, with D perhaps matching TRBD1 (6 bases). V lost 6 bases, J lost 9 bases, and 21 bases lay in between. CDR1 is MNHNS and CDR2 is SASEGT in the germline V gene. This CDR3 contains 15 residues.

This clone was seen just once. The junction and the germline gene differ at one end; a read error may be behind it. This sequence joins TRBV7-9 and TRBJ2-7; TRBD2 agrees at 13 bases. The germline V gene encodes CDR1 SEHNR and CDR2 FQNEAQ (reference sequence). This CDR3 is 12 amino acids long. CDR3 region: CASASTSGRSHF. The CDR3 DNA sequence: TGTGCCAGCGCCTCGACTAGCGGGAGGTCACACTTC.

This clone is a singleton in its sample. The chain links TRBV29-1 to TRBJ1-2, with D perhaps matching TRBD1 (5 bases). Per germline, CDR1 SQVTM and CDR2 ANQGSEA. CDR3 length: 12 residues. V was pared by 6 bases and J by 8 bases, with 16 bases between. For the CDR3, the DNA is TGCAGCGTCGGCCCAGACAAGGGGGGCTACACCTTC. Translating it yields CSVGPDKGGYTF.